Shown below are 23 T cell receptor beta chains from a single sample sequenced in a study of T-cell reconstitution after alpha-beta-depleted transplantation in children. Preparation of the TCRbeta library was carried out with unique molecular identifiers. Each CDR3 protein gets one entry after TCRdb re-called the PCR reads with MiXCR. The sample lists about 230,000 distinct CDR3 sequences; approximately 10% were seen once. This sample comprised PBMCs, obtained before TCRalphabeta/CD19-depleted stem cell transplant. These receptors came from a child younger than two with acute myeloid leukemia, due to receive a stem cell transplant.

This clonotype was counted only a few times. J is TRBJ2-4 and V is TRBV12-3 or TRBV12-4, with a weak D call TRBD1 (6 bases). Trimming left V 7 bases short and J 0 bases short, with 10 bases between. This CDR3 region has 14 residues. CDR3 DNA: TGTGCCAGCAATCAAGGGGGAGCCAAAAACATTCAGTACTTC. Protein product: CASNQGGAKNIQYF.

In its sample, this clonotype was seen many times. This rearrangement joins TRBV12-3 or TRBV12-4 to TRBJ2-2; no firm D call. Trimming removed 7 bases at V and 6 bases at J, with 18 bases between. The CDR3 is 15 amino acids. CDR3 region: CASTQGATWPGELFF. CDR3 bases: TGTGCCAGCACCCAAGGAGCGACCTGGCCCGGGGAGCTGTTTTTT.

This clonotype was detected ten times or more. CDR3 in DNA: TGCAGCGTTGAAGATTGGGCGGGGCAAGAGACCCAGTACTTC. Translating it yields CSVEDWAGQETQYF. The rearrangement uses TRBV29-1 and TRBJ2-5, with TRBD2 as a possible D gene (6 bases). The CDR3 loop spans 14 amino acids. Germline V gives CDR1 SQVTM, CDR2 ANQGSEA. V lost 0 bases to trimming and J lost 2 bases, with 10 bases between them.

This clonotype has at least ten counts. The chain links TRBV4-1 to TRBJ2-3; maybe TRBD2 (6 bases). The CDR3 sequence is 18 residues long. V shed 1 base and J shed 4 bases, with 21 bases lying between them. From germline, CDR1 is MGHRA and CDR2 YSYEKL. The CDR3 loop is CASSQVGRRGARADTQYF. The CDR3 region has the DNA TGCGCCAGCAGCCAAGTTGGTCGGAGGGGCGCGCGAGCAGATACGCAGTATTTT.

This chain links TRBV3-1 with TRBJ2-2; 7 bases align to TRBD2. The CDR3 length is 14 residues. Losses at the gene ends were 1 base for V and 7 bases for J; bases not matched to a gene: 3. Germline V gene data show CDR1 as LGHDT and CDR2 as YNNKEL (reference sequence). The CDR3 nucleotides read TGTGCCAGCAGCCAAGGCGGGGGAGGCGGGGAGCTGTTTTTT. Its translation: CASSQGGGGGELFF.

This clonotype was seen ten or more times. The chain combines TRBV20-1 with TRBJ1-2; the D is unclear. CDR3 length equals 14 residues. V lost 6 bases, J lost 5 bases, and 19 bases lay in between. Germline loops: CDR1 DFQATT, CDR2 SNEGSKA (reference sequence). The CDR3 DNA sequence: TGCAGTGCCCCAAACACCAGAAGCCCTTATGGCTACACCTTC. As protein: CSAPNTRSPYGYTF.

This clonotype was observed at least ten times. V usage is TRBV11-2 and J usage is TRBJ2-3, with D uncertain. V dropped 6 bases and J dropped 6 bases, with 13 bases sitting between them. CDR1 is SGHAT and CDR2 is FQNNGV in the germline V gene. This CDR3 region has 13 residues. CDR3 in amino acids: CASSRSGPDTQYF. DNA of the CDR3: TGTGCCAGCAGTCGGTCGGGTCCGGATACGCAGTATTTT.

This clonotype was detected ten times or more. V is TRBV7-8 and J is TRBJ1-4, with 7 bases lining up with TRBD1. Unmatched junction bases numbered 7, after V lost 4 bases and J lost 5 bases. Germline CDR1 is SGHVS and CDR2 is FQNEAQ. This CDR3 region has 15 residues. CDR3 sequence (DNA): TGTGCCAGCAGCTCGGGACAGCTTCTAAATGAAAAACTGTTTTTT. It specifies CASSSGQLLNEKLFF.

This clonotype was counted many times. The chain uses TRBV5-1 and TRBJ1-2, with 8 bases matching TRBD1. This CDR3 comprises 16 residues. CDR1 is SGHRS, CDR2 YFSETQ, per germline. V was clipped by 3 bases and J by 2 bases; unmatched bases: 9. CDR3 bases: TGCGCCAGCAGCTCAACAGGGGGGGAAGCGAACTATGGCTACACCTTC. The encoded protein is CASSSTGGEANYGYTF.

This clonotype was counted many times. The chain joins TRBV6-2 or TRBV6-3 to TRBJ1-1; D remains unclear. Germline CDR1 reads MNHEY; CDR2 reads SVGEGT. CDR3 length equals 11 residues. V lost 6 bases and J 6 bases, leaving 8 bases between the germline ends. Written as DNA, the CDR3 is TGTGCCAGCAGGACGGAATCTGAAGCTTTCTTT. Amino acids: CASRTESEAFF.

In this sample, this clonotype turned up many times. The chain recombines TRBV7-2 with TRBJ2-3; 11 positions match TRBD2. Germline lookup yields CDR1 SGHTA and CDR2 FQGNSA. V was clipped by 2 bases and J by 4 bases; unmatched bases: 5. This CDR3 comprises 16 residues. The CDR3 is CASSLFFSGRADTQYF. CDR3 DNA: TGTGCCAGCAGCTTATTTTTTAGCGGGAGGGCAGATACGCAGTATTTT.

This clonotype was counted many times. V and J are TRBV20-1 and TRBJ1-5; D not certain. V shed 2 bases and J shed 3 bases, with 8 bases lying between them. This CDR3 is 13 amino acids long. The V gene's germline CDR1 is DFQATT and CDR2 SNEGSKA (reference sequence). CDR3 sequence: CSARWTANQPQHF. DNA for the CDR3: TGCAGTGCTAGATGGACGGCCAATCAGCCCCAGCATTTT.

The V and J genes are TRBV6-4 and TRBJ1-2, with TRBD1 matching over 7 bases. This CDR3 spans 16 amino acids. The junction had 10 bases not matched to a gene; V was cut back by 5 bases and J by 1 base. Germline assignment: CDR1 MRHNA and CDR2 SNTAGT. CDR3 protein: CASSNILGTVNYGYTF. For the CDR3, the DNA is TGTGCCAGCAGTAACATCCTTGGGACAGTTAACTATGGCTACACCTTC.

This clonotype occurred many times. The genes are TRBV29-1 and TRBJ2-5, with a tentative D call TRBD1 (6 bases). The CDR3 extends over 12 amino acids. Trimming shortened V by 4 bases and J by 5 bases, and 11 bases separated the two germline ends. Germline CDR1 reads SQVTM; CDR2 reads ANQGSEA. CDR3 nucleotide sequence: TGCAGCGTTGCCAGGGGAAGTGAGACCCAGTACTTC. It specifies CSVARGSETQYF.

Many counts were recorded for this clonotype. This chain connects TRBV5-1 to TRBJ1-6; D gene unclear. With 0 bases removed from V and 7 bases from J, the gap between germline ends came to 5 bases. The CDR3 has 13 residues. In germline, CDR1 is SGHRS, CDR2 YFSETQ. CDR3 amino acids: CASSLDGNSPLHF. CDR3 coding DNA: TGCGCCAGCAGCTTGGACGGCAATTCACCCCTCCACTTT.

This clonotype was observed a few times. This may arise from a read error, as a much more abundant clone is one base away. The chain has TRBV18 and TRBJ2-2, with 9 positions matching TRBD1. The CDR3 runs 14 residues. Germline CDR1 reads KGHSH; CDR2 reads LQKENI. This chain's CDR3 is CVSSWDRDTGELFF. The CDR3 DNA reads TGTGTCAGCTCCTGGGACAGGGACACCGGGGAGCTGTTTTTT.

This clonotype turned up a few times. The CDR3 nucleotides are TGTGCCAGCAGCCTGGGACTAGCGGGAAAAGAGACCCAGTACTTC. As protein: CASSLGLAGKETQYF. V gene TRBV6-2 or TRBV6-3 combines with J gene TRBJ2-5; the match to TRBD2 covers 13 bases. CDR3 length: 15 amino acids. The V segment lost 6 bases and the J segment 3 bases; nucleotides outside the gene matches: 4. CDR1 and CDR2 from the germline V gene are MNHEY and SVGEGT.

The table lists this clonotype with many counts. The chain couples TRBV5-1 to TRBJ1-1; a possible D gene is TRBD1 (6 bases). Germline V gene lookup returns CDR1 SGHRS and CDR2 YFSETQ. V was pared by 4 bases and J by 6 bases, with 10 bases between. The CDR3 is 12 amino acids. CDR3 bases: TGCGCCAGCAGCGCGGGACAACCTGAAGCTTTCTTT. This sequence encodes CASSAGQPEAFF.

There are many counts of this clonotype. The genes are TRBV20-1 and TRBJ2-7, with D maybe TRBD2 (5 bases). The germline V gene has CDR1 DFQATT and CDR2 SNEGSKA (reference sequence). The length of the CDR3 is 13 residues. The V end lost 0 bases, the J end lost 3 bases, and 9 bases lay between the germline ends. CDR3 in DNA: TGCAGTGCTAGAGATGACTATCTCTACGAGCAGTACTTC. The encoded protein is CSARDDYLYEQYF.

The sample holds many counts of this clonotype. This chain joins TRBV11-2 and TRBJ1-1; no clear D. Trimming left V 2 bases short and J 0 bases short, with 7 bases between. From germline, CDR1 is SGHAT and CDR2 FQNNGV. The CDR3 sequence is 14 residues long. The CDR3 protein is CASSLTRLNTEAFF. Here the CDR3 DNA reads TGTGCCAGCAGCTTAACGCGGCTGAACACTGAAGCTTTCTTT.

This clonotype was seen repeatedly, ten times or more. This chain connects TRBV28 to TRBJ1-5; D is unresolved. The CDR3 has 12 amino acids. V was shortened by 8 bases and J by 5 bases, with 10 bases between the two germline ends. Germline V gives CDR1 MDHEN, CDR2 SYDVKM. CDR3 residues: CASESGHQPQHF. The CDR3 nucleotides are TGTGCCAGCGAGTCGGGTCATCAGCCCCAGCATTTT.

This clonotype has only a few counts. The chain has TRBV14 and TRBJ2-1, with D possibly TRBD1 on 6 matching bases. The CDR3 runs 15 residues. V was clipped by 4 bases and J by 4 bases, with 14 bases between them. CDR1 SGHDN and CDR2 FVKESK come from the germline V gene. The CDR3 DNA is TGTGCCAGCAGCCGGGACACTGCGGAATACAATGAGCAGTTCTTC. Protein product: CASSRDTAEYNEQFF.

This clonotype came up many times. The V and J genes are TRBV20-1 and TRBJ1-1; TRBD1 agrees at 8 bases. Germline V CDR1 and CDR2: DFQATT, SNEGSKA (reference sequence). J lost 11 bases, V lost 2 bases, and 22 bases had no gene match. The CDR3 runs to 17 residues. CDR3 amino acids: CSARISQGARFGSVAFF. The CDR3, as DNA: TGCAGTGCTAGAATTAGTCAGGGGGCGAGGTTCGGGTCCGTGGCTTTCTTT.